Here is one TCR beta chain with its context. Its antigen is not known. The data belong to a study of post-analysis software for immune sequencing data. About the research overall: Both relapsing-remitting and secondary progressive multiple sclerosis featured among the disease courses, as did progressive-relapsing multiple sclerosis.

Study-level results: Significantly lower normalized Chao1 diversity was seen in multiple sclerosis patients than in controls.

TCR beta cDNA libraries had unique molecular identifiers. TCRdb passed the PCR reads through MiXCR, listing each CDR3 protein once. The repertoire holds 450,000 or so distinct CDR3 sequences, over 35% seen once, with about 12% in the top ten. This TCR was recovered from a girl between 10 and 17 years old with multiple sclerosis. Sequences were obtained from blood.

As DNA, the CDR3 is TGCAGTGCGGTACGGGGAGCGGAAGAGACCCAGTACTTC. It is translated as CSAVRGAEETQYF. The rearrangement joins TRBV20-1 to TRBJ2-5; a weak D match, TRBD2 (5 bases). V dropped 6 bases and J dropped 3 bases, with 14 bases sitting between them. The CDR3 covers 13 residues. Germline CDR1 and CDR2: DFQATT and SNEGSKA (reference sequence).